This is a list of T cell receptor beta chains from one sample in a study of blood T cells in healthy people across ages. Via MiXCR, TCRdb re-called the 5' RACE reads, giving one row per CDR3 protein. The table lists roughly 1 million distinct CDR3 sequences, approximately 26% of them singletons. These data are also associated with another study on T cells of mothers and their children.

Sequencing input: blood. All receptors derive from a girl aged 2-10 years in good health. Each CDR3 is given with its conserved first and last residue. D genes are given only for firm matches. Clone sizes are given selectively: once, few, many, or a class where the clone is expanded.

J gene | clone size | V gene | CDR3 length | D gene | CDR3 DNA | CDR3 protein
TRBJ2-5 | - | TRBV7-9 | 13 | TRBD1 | TGTGCCAGCGATTGGGACAGGGAGTGGACCCAGTACTTC | CASDWDREWTQYF
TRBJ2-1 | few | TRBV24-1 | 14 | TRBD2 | TGTGCCATCGCCACTAGCGGGAGCTTATATGAGCAGTTCTTC | CAIATSGSLYEQFF
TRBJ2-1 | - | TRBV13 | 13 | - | TGTGCCAGCAGCCCCCAACTAGTAGGTGAGCAGTTCTTC | CASSPQLVGEQFF
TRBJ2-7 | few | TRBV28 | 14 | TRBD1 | TGTGCCAGCAGTTTTGCCGGACAGGGGTTCCAGCAGTACTTC | CASSFAGQGFQQYF
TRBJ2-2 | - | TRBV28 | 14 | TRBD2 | TGTGCCAGCAGGGCTAGCGGGAAGGTCGGGGAGCTGTTTTTT | CASRASGKVGELFF
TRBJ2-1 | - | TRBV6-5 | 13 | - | TGTGCCAGCAGGGAGACAAACAAGAGAGAGCAGTTCTTC | CASRETNKREQFF
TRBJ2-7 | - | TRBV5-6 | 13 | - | TGTGCCAGCAGCTTGCGGCAGTCCGAGTTTGAACTGTTC | CASSLRQSEFELF
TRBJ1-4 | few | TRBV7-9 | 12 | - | TGTGCCAGCAGCGGGGGGGCGGAAAAACTGTTTTTT | CASSGGAEKLFF
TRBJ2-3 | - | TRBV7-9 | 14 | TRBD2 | TGTGCCAGCAGCTTAGTCCAGCGGGAGGGAGCGCAGTATTTT | CASSLVQREGAQYF
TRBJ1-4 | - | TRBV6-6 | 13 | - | TGTACCAGCAGTTACTCGGCAGGGGAAAAACTGTTTTTT | CTSSYSAGEKLFF
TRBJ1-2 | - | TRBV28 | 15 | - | TGTGCCAGCACCCCTAGGACAGCTCCCAATTATGGCTACACCTTC | CASTPRTAPNYGYTF
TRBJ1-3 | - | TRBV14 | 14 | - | TGTGCCAGCACACTGGCAGGGGATGGAAACACCATATATTTT | CASTLAGDGNTIYF
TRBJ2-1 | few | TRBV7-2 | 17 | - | TGTGCCAGCAGCTTAGAAGGGGCCGTGGTGGCCTACAATGAGCAGTTCTTC | CASSLEGAVVAYNEQFF
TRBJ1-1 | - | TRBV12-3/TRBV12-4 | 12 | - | TGTGCCAGCAGTTTGGGCTGGGCGGGGGCTTTCTTT | CASSLGWAGAFF
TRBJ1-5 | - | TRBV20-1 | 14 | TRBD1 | TGCAGTGCTTCGGACAGGGAAAGCAATCAGCCCCAGCATTTT | CSASDRESNQPQHF
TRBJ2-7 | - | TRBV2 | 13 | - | TGTGCCAGCAAGGGACCGTCCCTGTACGAGCAGTACTTC | CASKGPSLYEQYF
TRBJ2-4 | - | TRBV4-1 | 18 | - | TGCGCCAGCAGCCAGGTACAGGCCCCAGGGTTAGCCAAAAACATTCAGTACTTC | CASSQVQAPGLAKNIQYF
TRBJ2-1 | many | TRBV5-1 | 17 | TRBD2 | TGCGCCAGCAGCTTGGGTTGGGGCGGGGGGCCTGATAATGAGCAGTTCTTC | CASSLGWGGGPDNEQFF
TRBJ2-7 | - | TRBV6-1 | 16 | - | TGTGCCAGCAGTGAATTTATACTATCCGTGGTGTCGGAGCAGTACTTC | CASSEFILSVVSEQYF
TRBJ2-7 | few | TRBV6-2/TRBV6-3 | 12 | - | TGTGCCAGCAGTTACACTCCGGCCGAGCAGTACTTC | CASSYTPAEQYF
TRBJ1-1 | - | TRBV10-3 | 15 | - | TGTGCCATCAGTGAACTGGCAGGGTGGTCCACTGAAGCTTTCTTT | CAISELAGWSTEAFF
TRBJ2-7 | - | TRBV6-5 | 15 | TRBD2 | TGTGCCAGCAGTAACCCTAGCGGGATTAACTACGAGCAGTACTTC | CASSNPSGINYEQYF
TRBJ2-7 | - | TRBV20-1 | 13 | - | TGCAGTGCTAGAAACTCCCGAACCTACGAGCAGTACTTC | CSARNSRTYEQYF
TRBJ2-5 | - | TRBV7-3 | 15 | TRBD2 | TGTGCCAGCAGCCGATGGGGGGGAGATGGAGAGACCCAGTACTTC | CASSRWGGDGETQYF
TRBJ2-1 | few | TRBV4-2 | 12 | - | TGTGCCAGCAGCCAAATCCTAGACGAGCAGTTCTTC | CASSQILDEQFF
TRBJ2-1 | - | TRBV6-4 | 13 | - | TGTGCCAGCAGCTCGATGTTGTACAATGAGCAGTTCTTC | CASSSMLYNEQFF
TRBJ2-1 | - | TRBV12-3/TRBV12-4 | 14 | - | TGTGCCAGCAGTTGGGGGGAGGAATACAATGAGCAGTTCTTC | CASSWGEEYNEQFF
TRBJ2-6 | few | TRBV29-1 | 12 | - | TGCAGCGGGCTCTTCGGGGCCAACGTCCTGACTTTC | CSGLFGANVLTF
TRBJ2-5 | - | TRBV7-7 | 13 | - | TGTGCTAGCAGCTCGGAAAGCGGCCAGACCCGGTACTTC | CASSSESGQTRYF
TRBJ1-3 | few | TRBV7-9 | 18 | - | TGTGCCGGCAGATGTACCCCCTTGACAGGAGCCTCTGGAAACACCATATATTTT | CAGRCTPLTGASGNTIYF
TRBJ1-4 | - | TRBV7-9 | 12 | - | TGTGCCAGCAGCCCCGGTGCGGAAAAACTGTTTTTT | CASSPGAEKLFF
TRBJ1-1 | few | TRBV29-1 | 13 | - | TGCAGCGTTCCAGGGGTTAGGAACACTGAAGCTTTCTTT | CSVPGVRNTEAFF